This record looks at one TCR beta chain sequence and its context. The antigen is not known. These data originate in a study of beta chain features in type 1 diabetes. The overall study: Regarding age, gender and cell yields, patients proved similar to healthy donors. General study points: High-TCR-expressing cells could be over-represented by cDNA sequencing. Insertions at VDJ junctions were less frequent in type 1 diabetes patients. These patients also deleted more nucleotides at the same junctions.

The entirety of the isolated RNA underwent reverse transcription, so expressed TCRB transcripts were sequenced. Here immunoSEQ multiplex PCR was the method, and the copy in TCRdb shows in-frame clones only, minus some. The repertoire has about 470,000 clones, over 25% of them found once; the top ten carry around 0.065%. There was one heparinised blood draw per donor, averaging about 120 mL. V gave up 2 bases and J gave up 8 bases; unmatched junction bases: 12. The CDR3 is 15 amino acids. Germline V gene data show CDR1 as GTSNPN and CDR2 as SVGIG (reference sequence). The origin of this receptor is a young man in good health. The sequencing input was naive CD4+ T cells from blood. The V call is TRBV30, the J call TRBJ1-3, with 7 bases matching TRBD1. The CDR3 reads CAWSPHTTGPHTIYF. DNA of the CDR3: TGTGCCTGGAGTCCCCACACGACAGGGCCGCACACCATATATTTT.